The 3 T cell receptor beta chains given below trace back to one sample, sequenced in a study of T cell clonality in common variable immunodeficiency. The method was immunoSEQ multiplex PCR; TCRdb's version includes in-frame clones alone and lacks a portion of them. This sample has tens of thousands of clones and no singletons, with about 3% in the ten largest. Sequencing used peripheral blood mononuclear cells. Source of these receptors: a person between 18 and 75 years old in good health.

This clone was seen repeatedly, ten times or more. With the read ending 3 residues before the CDR3 end, the germline J gene is used to fill in that end. The chain recombines TRBV20-1 with TRBJ2-2; TRBD1 agrees at 7 bases. The J segment lost 3 bases and the V segment lost 3 bases, leaving 4 bases of the junction unmatched. CDR3 size: 14 residues. The germline gives CDR1 DFQATT, CDR2 SNEGSKA (reference sequence). CDR3 DNA (partial): TGCAGTGCTAGGCATACAGGGGACACCGGGGAG. It is translated as CSARHTGDTGE. The full-length CDR3 reads as CSARHTGDTGELFF.

Many counts were recorded for this clone. Its ends do not fully match the called genes, so a read error is possible. The read finishes 3 residues shy of the CDR3 end, and the germline J gene is used to complete it. The chain combines TRBV10-3 with TRBJ1-5; TRBD1 agrees at 10 bases. CDR1 ENHRY and CDR2 SYGVKD come from the germline V gene. The CDR3 runs 13 residues. CDR3 DNA, as far as it was read: TGTGCCATCTCGACAGGGGGCAAGCAGCCC. Protein product: CAISTGGKQP. The full CDR3 is CAISTGGKQPQHF.

This clone was recorded a few times. From the germline J gene comes the end of the CDR3, since the read stops 3 residues before it. V usage is TRBV19 and J usage is TRBJ2-3; TRBD2 aligns across 14 bases. The CDR3 length is 15 residues. Germline V gives CDR1 LNHDA, CDR2 SQIVND (reference sequence). The covered CDR3 bases are TGTGCCAGTAGCCCAGGACTAGCGGGGGGACAGACG. It encodes CASSPGLAGGQT. The complete CDR3 sequence is CASSPGLAGGQTQYF.